This TCR beta chain was identified in a study of T cell responses to AZD1222 COVID-19 vaccine listed by TCRdb under 2021. In the study overall: A total of about 250 trial participants underwent TCR sequencing, of whom around 210 had received two doses of AZD1222 and some 26 had received two doses of the MenACWY control vaccine. Enrollment into the trials was organized by age into subgroups of 18-55, 56-69 and 70-plus years, and those subgroups contained 148, 28 and 57 TCR-sequenced participants, respectively.

What this sample's time point label stands for: about 28 days (+/-7) after the second vaccine dose. AZD1222 recipients given second doses at about 4 weeks or at about 12 weeks were pooled, since spike-specific TCR depth and breadth were not found to differ between the two schedules. Samples from vaccinated people were obtained from the UK trials COV001 and COV002, which included a single-blind randomized controlled phase 2/3 trial of AZD1222 (ChAdOx1 nCoV-19) in healthy adults. Trial participant PBMC samples were collected at day 0 and day 28 after the second dose for TCRbeta chain sequencing. The CDR1 and CDR2 encoded by the germline V gene (reference sequence) are GTSNPN and SVGIG. Germline trimming amounts to 0 bases on V and 5 bases on J, with 5 as the count of junction bases outside the gene matches. The CDR3 numbers 14 residues from cysteine through phenylalanine. CDR3 DNA is the only sequence kept; it has 42 bases, read in frame from the first base.

The CDR3 regions of human TCRbeta chains were analyzed by immunosequencing. For the original study's pipeline: TCRs in the repertoires were matched against a reference library of SARS-CoV-2-specific TCRs that had been generated with the MIRA antigen-specificity platform. Breadth meant the fraction of unique TCRs that were SARS-CoV-2-associated, whereas depth meant the fraction of total T cells that were SARS-CoV-2-associated. Using the MIRA data, every spike-specific TCR was mapped to the spike region that the TCR reacted to and assigned to either a CD4 or a CD8 class. Log10-transformed breadth and depth values were compared by one-way ANOVA with Sidak's multiple comparisons tests. TCRdb mirrors the immuneACCESS table, restricted to in-frame sequences. Some clones are absent from its copies; in checked studies, under half trace to an unresolved V gene, and the reason for the others is unknown. V and J calls and clone size are copied from that table; D and trimming were computed from the DNA. The sample has 140,000 to 150,000 clones on record, roughly 88% of them singletons. Clones ranked in the top ten supply about 1.9% of the sample.

For this clone: There is no known antigen for this receptor. There are no base qualities to consult, and no much larger clone falls within one base.

Results and caveats for the whole study, not just this receptor: Conclusions about previously exposed vaccinees were limited because only five to seven AZD1222 recipients were SARS-CoV-2 seropositive at baseline. Vaccine-associated CD4 TCRs spanned the whole spike protein, with dominant responses in regions 160-218 and 743-854. Spike-specific TCR breadth and depth rose significantly after two AZD1222 doses compared with day 0 and with MenACWY recipients. Because no day 14 peak-response samples were available, the repertoires could be characterized only after the peak T cell response. Reportedly, almost half of the unique spike-specific TCRs recognized epitopes lying outside the regions that are mutated in the B.1.351 and B.1.1.7 variants. Most participants were white British and females outnumbered males, and the authors suggested that clonal diversity may have been underestimated. The 56-69-year group was small, and its depth increase did not reach significance, likely because of low power.

The chain is made from TRBV30 and TRBJ2-7; TRBD2 agrees with 9 junctional bases. The material was peripheral blood, obtained 28 days after the second AZD1222 dose. The clonotype comes from an adult who received the AZD1222 COVID-19 vaccine. The sequence in DNA is TGTGCCTGGAGTGTACAAGGCGGGGGGGACGAGCAGTACTTC. This translates into CAWSVQGGGDEQYF.